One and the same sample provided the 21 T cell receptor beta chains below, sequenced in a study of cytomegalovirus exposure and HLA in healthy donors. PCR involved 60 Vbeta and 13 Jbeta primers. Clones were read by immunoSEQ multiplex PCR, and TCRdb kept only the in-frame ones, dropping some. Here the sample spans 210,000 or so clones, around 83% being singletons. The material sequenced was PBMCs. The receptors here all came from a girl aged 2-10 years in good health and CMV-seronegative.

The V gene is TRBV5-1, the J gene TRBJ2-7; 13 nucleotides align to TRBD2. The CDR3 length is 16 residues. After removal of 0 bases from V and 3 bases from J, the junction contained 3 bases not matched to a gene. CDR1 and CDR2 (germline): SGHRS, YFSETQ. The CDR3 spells CASSLGGLAGLYEQYF. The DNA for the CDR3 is TGCGCCAGCAGCTTGGGGGGACTAGCGGGGCTCTACGAGCAGTACTTC. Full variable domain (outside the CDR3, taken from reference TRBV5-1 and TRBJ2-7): KAGVTQTPRYLIKTRGQQVTLSCSPISGHRSVSWYQQTPGQGLQFLFEYFSETQRNKGNFPGRFSGRQFSNSRSEMNVSTLELGDSALYLCASSLGGLAGLYEQYFGPGTRLTVT.

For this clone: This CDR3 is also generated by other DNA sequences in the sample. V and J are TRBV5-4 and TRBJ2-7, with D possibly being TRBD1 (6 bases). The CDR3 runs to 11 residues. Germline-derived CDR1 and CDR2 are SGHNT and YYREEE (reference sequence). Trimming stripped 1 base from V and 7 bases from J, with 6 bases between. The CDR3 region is CASSLTGEQYF. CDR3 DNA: TGTGCCAGCAGCTTGACAGGGGAGCAGTACTTC.

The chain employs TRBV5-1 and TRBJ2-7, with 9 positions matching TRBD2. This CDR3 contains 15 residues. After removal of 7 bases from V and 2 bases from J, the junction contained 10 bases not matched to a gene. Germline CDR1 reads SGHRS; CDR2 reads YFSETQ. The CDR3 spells CASSGLAGSTYEQYF. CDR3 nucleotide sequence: TGCGCCAGCTCGGGCCTAGCGGGAAGCACCTACGAGCAGTACTTC.

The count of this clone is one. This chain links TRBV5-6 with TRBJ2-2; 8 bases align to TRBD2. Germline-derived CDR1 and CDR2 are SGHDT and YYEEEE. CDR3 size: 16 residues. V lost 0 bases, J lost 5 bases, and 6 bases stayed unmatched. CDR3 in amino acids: CASSLAGTRLTGELFF. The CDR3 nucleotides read TGTGCCAGCAGCTTGGCCGGGACTAGACTAACCGGGGAGCTGTTTTTT. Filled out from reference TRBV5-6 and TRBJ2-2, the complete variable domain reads DAGVTQSPTHLIKTRGQQVTLRCSPKSGHDTVSWYQQALGQGPQFIFQYYEEEERQRGNFPDRFSGHQFPNYSSELNVNALLLGDSALYLCASSLAGTRLTGELFFGEGSRLTVL.

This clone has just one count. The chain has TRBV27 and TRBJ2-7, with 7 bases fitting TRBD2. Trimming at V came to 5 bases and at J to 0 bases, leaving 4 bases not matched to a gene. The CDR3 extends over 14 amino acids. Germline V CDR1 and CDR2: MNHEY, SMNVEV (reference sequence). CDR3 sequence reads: CASSARLASYEQYF. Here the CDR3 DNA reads TGTGCCAGCAGTGCCCGACTAGCCTCCTACGAGCAGTACTTC.

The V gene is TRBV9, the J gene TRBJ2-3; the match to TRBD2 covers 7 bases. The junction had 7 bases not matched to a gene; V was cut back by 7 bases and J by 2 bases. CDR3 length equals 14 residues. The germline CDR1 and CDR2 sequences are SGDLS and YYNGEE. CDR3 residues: CASSKAGPTDTQYF. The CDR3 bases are TGTGCCAGCTCTAAAGCGGGGCCCACAGATACGCAGTATTTT.

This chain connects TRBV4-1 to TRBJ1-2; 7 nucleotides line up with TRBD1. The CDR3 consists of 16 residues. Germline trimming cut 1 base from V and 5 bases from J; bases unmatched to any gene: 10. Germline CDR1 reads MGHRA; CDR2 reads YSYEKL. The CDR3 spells CASSQVPGTAGYGYTF. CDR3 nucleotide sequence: TGCGCCAGCAGCCAAGTACCCGGGACAGCCGGATATGGCTACACCTTC.

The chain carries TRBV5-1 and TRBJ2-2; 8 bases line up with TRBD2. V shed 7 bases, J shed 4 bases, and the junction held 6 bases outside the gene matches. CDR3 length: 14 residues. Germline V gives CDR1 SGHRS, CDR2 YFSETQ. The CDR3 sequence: CASETSGTTGELFF. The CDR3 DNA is TGCGCCAGCGAAACTAGCGGTACCACCGGGGAGCTGTTTTTT.

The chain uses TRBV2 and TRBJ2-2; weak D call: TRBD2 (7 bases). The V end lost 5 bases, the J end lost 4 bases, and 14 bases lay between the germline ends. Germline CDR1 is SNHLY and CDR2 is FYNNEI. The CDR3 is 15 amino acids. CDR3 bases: TGTGCCAGCAGTCCCTCCGCGGGGGCCACCGGGGAGCTGTTTTTT. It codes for CASSPSAGATGELFF.

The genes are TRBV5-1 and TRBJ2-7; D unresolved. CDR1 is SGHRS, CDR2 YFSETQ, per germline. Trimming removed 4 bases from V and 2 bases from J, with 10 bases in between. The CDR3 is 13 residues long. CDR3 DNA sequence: TGCGCCAGCAGCCCCGTCGACACCTACGAGCAGTACTTC. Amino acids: CASSPVDTYEQYF.

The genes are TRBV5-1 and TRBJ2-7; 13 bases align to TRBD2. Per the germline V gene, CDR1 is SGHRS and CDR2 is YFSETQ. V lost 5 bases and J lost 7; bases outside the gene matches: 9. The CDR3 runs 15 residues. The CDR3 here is CASSPTSGRAGEQYF. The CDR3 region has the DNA TGCGCCAGCAGTCCAACTAGCGGGAGGGCGGGGGAGCAGTACTTC.

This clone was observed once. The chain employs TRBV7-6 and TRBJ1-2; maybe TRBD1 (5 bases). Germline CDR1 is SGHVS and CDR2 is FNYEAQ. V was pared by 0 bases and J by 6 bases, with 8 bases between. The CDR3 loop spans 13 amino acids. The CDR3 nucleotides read TGTGCCAGCAGCTTAGCAGGGGTGGATGGCTACACCTTC. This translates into CASSLAGVDGYTF.

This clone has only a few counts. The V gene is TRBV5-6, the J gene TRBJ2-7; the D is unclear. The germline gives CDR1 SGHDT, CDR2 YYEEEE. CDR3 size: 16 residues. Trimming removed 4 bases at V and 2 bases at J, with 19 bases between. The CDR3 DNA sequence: TGTGCCAGCAGCCCGGAACCGAACATAGCCCCCTACGAGCAGTACTTC. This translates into CASSPEPNIAPYEQYF.

As DNA, the CDR3 is TGTGCCAGCAGTTTGGGAGCGAACACTGAAGCTTTCTTT. Its translation: CASSLGANTEAFF. V gene TRBV6-5 combines with J gene TRBJ1-1; unclear D gene. Trimming cost V 4 bases and J 1 base, with 7 bases left between them. Germline V CDR1 and CDR2: MNHEY, SVGAGI. CDR3 length: 13 residues.

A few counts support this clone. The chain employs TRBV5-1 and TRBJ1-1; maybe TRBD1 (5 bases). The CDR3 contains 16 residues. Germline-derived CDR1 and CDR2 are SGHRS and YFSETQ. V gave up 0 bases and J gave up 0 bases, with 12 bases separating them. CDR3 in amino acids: CASSLVPTGMNTEAFF. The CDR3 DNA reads TGCGCCAGCAGCTTGGTACCCACAGGTATGAACACTGAAGCTTTCTTT.

The CDR3 sequence is CASSSGGALGGELFF. CDR3 sequence (DNA): TGCGCCAGCAGCTCGGGGGGGGCCCTTGGCGGGGAGCTGTTTTTT. The genes are TRBV5-1 and TRBJ2-2; TRBD2 matches 8 bases. V was pared by 3 bases and J by 7 bases, with 8 bases of the junction left unmatched. This CDR3 contains 15 residues. Germline-derived CDR1 and CDR2 are SGHRS and YFSETQ. The complete variable domain, with remaining parts taken from reference TRBV5-1 and TRBJ2-2, reads KAGVTQTPRYLIKTRGQQVTLSCSPISGHRSVSWYQQTPGQGLQFLFEYFSETQRNKGNFPGRFSGRQFSNSRSEMNVSTLELGDSALYLCASSSGGALGGELFFGEGSRLTVL.

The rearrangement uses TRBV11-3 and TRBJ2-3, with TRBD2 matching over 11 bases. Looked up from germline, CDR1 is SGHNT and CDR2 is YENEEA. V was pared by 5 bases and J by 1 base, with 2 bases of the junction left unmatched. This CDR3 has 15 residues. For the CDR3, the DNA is TGTGCCAGCAGCCCGGGACTAGCGGGCACAGATACGCAGTATTTT. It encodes CASSPGLAGTDTQYF. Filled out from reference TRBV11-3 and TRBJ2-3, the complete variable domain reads EAGVVQSPRYKIIEKKQPVAFWCNPISGHNTLYWYLQNLGQGPELLIRYENEEAVDDSQLPKDRFSAERLKGVDSTLKIQPAELGDSAVYLCASSPGLAGTDTQYFGPGTRLTVL.

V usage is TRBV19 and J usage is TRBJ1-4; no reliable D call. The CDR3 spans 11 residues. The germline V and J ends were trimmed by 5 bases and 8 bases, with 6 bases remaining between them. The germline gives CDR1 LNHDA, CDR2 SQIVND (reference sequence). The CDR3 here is CASSSSEKLFF. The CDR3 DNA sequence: TGTGCCAGTAGTTCCTCCGAAAAACTGTTTTTT.

The CDR3 reads CATSRDPGGGTEAFF. The CDR3 coding sequence is TGTGCCACCAGCAGAGATCCGGGCGGGGGCACTGAAGCTTTCTTT. V gene TRBV15 combines with J gene TRBJ1-1, with D possibly TRBD1 on 5 matching bases. In germline, CDR1 is LNHNV, CDR2 YYDKDF (reference sequence). Trimming removed 0 bases at V and 4 bases at J, with 12 bases between. The CDR3 consists of 15 residues.

Here the CDR3 DNA reads TGTGCCAGCAGCCGCCTTGGCGGCACCGAGCAGTACTTC. Protein sequence: CASSRLGGTEQYF. The gene calls are TRBV6-5 and TRBJ2-7, with D uncertain. Germline V lookup: CDR1 MNHEY, CDR2 SVGAGI. V lost 6 bases, J lost 6 bases, and 15 bases lay in between. CDR3 length equals 13 residues.

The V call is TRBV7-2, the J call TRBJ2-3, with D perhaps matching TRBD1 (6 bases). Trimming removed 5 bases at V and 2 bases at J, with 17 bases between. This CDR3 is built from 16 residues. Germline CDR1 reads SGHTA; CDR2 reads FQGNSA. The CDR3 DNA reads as TGTGCCAGCAGCCTTCTATCAGGGACAATCACAGATACGCAGTATTTT. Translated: CASSLLSGTITDTQYF.